The 22 T cell receptor beta chains presented below share a single source sample, sequenced in a study of OX40 agonist ivuxolimab in advanced cancers. Profiling relied on immunoSEQ multiplex PCR, and the TCRdb table lists in-frame clones only, not all of them. The sample yields 55,000 to 95,000 clones, 85% to 90% seen once. Source: CD4+ or CD8+ T cells sorted from blood, taken in a trial of the OX40 agonist ivuxolimab. These receptors all stem from an adult with an advanced solid tumor such as melanoma, head and neck, liver or kidney cancer.

This chain uses TRBV6-1 with TRBJ2-5, with D possibly being TRBD1 or TRBD2 (5 bases each). The CDR3 loop spans 16 amino acids. Germline CDR1 is MNHNS and CDR2 is SASEGT. V lost 3 bases and J lost 5, with 19 bases in between. The CDR3 region is CASSDPGTHRRETQYF. DNA of the CDR3: TGTGCCAGCAGTGACCCGGGGACGCATCGGAGGGAGACCCAGTACTTC.

The V call is TRBV27, the J call TRBJ2-7; D is unresolved. Trimming removed 3 bases at V and 3 bases at J, with 9 bases between. CDR3 length: 13 amino acids. Germline V lookup: CDR1 MNHEY, CDR2 SMNVEV (reference sequence). As DNA, the CDR3 is TGTGCCAGCAGTTTGTCCCGGAACTACGAGCAGTACTTC. This sequence encodes CASSLSRNYEQYF.

V is TRBV7-9 and J is TRBJ2-7; D ambiguous. Germline CDR1 is SEHNR and CDR2 is FQNEAQ (reference sequence). Trimming took off 5 bases at V and 3 bases at J, with 11 bases between the two ends. This CDR3 has 13 residues. CDR3 in amino acids: CASSLMGNYEQYF. CDR3 in DNA: TGTGCCAGCAGCCTAATGGGGAACTACGAGCAGTACTTC.

This sequence joins TRBV2 and TRBJ1-2; TRBD1 is a possible D gene (5 bases). V lost 2 bases and J lost 4, with 8 bases in between. The CDR3 extends over 13 amino acids. Germline V gene sequence: CDR1 SNHLY, CDR2 FYNNEI. CDR3 in amino acids: CASSELGTYGYTF. The CDR3 nucleotides are TGTGCCAGCAGTGAACTAGGGACCTATGGCTACACCTTC. The variable domain in full, completed from reference TRBV2 and TRBJ1-2, reads EPEVTQTPSHQVTQMGQEVILRCVPISNHLYFYWYRQILGQKVEFLVSFYNNEISEKSEIFDDQFSVERPDGSNFTLKIRSTKLEDSAMYFCASSELGTYGYTFGSGTRLTVV.

The gene calls are TRBV23-1 and TRBJ1-3; D may be TRBD1 (5 bases). TRBV23-1 is filed as an ORF, its function uncertain. The CDR3 totals 15 residues. V lost 0 bases to trimming and J lost 0 bases, with 6 bases between them. In DNA, the CDR3 is TGCGCCAGCAGTCAATCCCAGGGCTCTGGAAACACCATATATTTT. Its protein is CASSQSQGSGNTIYF.

This chain uses TRBV5-1 with TRBJ2-1; 8 bases line up with TRBD2. The V gene end was trimmed by 4 bases and the J gene end by 4 bases; junction bases not matched to a gene: 10. The germline V gene has CDR1 SGHRS and CDR2 YFSETQ. The CDR3 loop spans 16 amino acids. This CDR3 reads CASSPTRGGRYNEQFF. The DNA of the CDR3 is TGCGCCAGCAGCCCGACCCGGGGGGGGAGATACAATGAGCAGTTCTTC.

This sequence joins TRBV19 and TRBJ2-5, with 12 bases aligning to TRBD1. V was clipped by 6 bases and J by 4 bases; unmatched bases: 9. From germline, CDR1 is LNHDA and CDR2 SQIVND (reference sequence). The CDR3 contains 16 residues. DNA of the CDR3: TGTGCCAGTAGCACCCTCCGGGACAGGGGGCGAGAGACCCAGTACTTC. Encoded protein: CASSTLRDRGRETQYF.

The chain joins TRBV19 to TRBJ2-6; TRBD2 is a possible D gene (6 bases). Germline-derived CDR1 and CDR2 are LNHDA and SQIVND (reference sequence). V was clipped by 3 bases and J by 0 bases, with 12 bases between them. This CDR3 has 17 amino acids. The CDR3 DNA is TGTGCCAGTAGTATGGAGGGGAGTAGCTCTGGGGCCAACGTCCTGACTTTC. Its protein product is CASSMEGSSSGANVLTF.

The rearrangement joins TRBV18 to TRBJ2-5, with D unclear. V dropped 1 base and J dropped 1 base, with 10 bases sitting between them. The V gene's germline CDR1 is KGHSH and CDR2 LQKENI. The CDR3 is 15 amino acids. CDR3 DNA: TGTGCCAGCTCACCACGGTCCCGGCCCCAAGAGACCCAGTACTTC. Residues: CASSPRSRPQETQYF. Full variable domain (rest looked up from reference TRBV18 and TRBJ2-5): NAGVMQNPRHLVRRRGQEARLRCSPMKGHSHVYWYRQLPEEGLKFMVYLQKENIIDESGMPKERFSAEFPKEGPSILRIQQVVRGDSAAYFCASSPRSRPQETQYFGPGTRLLVL.

This clone was detected only once. V usage is TRBV7-8 and J usage is TRBJ2-7, with 8 bases lining up with TRBD2. CDR1 is SGHVS and CDR2 is FQNEAQ in the germline V gene. V dropped 0 bases and J dropped 1; count of bases not matched to a gene: 8. The CDR3 loop spans 17 amino acids. CDR3 in amino acids: CASSLATLAGSSYEQYF. The CDR3 nucleotides are TGTGCCAGCAGCTTAGCTACTCTAGCGGGTTCATCCTACGAGCAGTACTTC.

This chain uses TRBV9 with TRBJ2-7; D gene ambiguous. V lost 0 bases and J 3 bases, leaving 16 bases between the germline ends. CDR1 and CDR2 from the germline V gene are SGDLS and YYNGEE. CDR3 length: 16 residues. The CDR3 nucleotides are TGTGCCAGCAGCGTAGCCCCGTCTGGAACCGACTACGAGCAGTACTTC. Protein product: CASSVAPSGTDYEQYF.

This chain connects TRBV14 to TRBJ2-1; TRBD2 might be the D (5 bases). Germline lookup yields CDR1 SGHDN and CDR2 FVKESK. The CDR3 extends over 15 amino acids. Trimming shortened V by 4 bases and J by 2 bases, and 12 bases separated the two germline ends. CDR3 sequence: CASSPRGLTYNEQFF. Written as DNA, the CDR3 is TGTGCCAGCAGCCCCCGCGGGCTAACCTACAATGAGCAGTTCTTC.

The V and J genes are TRBV9 and TRBJ2-7, with 7 bases lining up with TRBD2. The V gene end was trimmed by 4 bases and the J gene end by 2 bases; junction bases not matched to a gene: 9. The CDR3 loop spans 15 amino acids. Germline-derived CDR1 and CDR2 are SGDLS and YYNGEE. CDR3 loop: CASSPLVGGTYEQYF. The CDR3 DNA reads as TGTGCCAGCAGCCCCCTGGTGGGGGGGACCTACGAGCAGTACTTC.

As concerns this clone: Other nucleotide sequences in the sample specify the same CDR3. The genes are TRBV4-2 and TRBJ2-5, with D unresolved. This CDR3 contains 12 residues. CDR1 is LGHNA, CDR2 YNFKEQ, per germline. The germline V and J ends were trimmed by 3 bases and 5 bases, with 7 bases remaining between them. The CDR3 DNA reads TGTGCCAGCAGCCAGGCCAGGGAGACCCAGTACTTC. Protein product: CASSQARETQYF.

CDR3 sequence (DNA): TGTGCCAGCAGCCGGGAAACAGGGATCCATAGCAATCAGCCCCAGCATTTT. This translates into CASSRETGIHSNQPQHF. V gene TRBV7-9 combines with J gene TRBJ1-5, with a tentative D call TRBD1 (6 bases). CDR1 SEHNR and CDR2 FQNEAQ come from the germline V gene (reference sequence). This CDR3 comprises 17 residues. Trimming shortened V by 5 bases and J by 0 bases, and 17 bases separated the two germline ends.

The chain couples TRBV19 to TRBJ2-3; 9 nucleotides align to TRBD2. Germline-derived CDR1 and CDR2 are LNHDA and SQIVND (reference sequence). The V and J ends lost 10 bases and 5 bases, in that order; junction bases with no gene match: 13. The length of the CDR3 is 15 residues. CDR3 in amino acids: CATNLGGGARDTQYF. Written as DNA, the CDR3 is TGTGCCACCAACCTAGGCGGGGGGGCGCGAGATACGCAGTATTTT.

This clone was counted once. V is TRBV14 and J is TRBJ2-2; D gene ambiguous. Germline CDR1 and CDR2: SGHDN and FVKESK. The CDR3 is 11 residues long. The germline V and J ends were trimmed by 5 bases and 6 bases, with 4 bases remaining between them. The CDR3, as DNA: TGTGCCAGCAGCATGGCCGGGGAGCTGTTTTTT. This sequence encodes CASSMAGELFF.

The table lists this clone with a count of one. V is TRBV12-5 and J is TRBJ2-2; D not resolved. The germline V gene has CDR1 LGHNT and CDR2 FRNRAP. The CDR3 has 12 residues. V lost 4 bases and J 4 bases, leaving 4 bases between the germline ends. The CDR3 DNA reads as TGTGCTAGTGGTTCCCGCACCGGGGAGCTGTTTTTT. This encodes CASGSRTGELFF.

The genes are TRBV5-1 and TRBJ1-2; D call uncertain. Germline CDR1 SGHRS, CDR2 YFSETQ. Trimming left V 0 bases short and J 3 bases short, with 6 bases between. This CDR3 contains 13 residues. The DNA for the CDR3 is TGCGCCAGCAGCTTGGGAGGCTACTATGGCTACACCTTC. Amino acid sequence: CASSLGGYYGYTF.

CDR3 sequence: CASKGLANNEQFF. As DNA, the CDR3 is TGTGCCAGCAAGGGACTAGCGAACAATGAGCAGTTCTTC. V and J are TRBV6-6 and TRBJ2-1; 10 bases map to TRBD2. V gave up 7 bases and J gave up 5 bases; unmatched junction bases: 2. CDR1 and CDR2 from the germline V gene are MNHNY and SVGAGI (reference sequence). CDR3 length: 13 amino acids.

This chain links TRBV10-3 with TRBJ2-3; D remains ambiguous. Trimming pared 1 base from V and 3 bases from J, leaving 8 bases between. Germline-derived CDR1 and CDR2 are ENHRY and SYGVKD. The CDR3 contains 14 residues. CDR3 sequence reads: CAISEWSGTDTQYF. The DNA for the CDR3 is TGTGCCATCAGTGAGTGGTCAGGTACAGATACGCAGTATTTT.

The genes are TRBV19 and TRBJ1-5; TRBD1 aligns across 8 bases. With 10 bases clipped from V and 0 bases from J, the junction kept 8 bases outside the gene matches. The germline V gene encodes CDR1 LNHDA and CDR2 SQIVND (reference sequence). The CDR3 is 15 amino acids. The CDR3 protein is CATETGAYSNQPQHF. The CDR3 coding sequence is TGTGCCACCGAGACAGGGGCCTATAGCAATCAGCCCCAGCATTTT. The full variable domain, completed using reference TRBV19 and TRBJ1-5, is DGGITQSPKYLFRKEGQNVTLSCEQNLNHDAMYWYRQDPGQGLRLIYYSQIVNDFQKGDIAEGYSVSREKKESFPLTVTSAQKNPTAFYLCATETGAYSNQPQHFGDGTRLSIL.